This T cell receptor beta chain was captured by sequencing in a study of identical twins. The V gene end was trimmed by 2 bases and the J gene end by 3 bases; junction bases not matched to a gene: 15. From germline, CDR1 is DFQATT and CDR2 SNEGSKA (reference sequence). The CDR3 totals 17 residues. TCRdb ran MiXCR on the 5' RACE reads and lists one entry per CDR3 protein. This table has approximately 260,000 distinct CDR3 sequences, about 8.3% appearing once. The same sample was also used in a study of yellow fever vaccine responses in identical twins.

The sample comprised CD8+ T cells sorted from blood. The origin of this receptor is a woman aged 18-29 years in good health. The chain links TRBV20-1 to TRBJ2-7; 8 bases match TRBD2. The CDR3 region is CSARNREGLGVIYEQYF. CDR3 in DNA: TGCAGTGCTAGAAACCGGGAGGGCTTAGGGGTCATCTACGAGCAGTACTTC.